This TCR beta chain comes out of a study of T cell responses to AZD1222 COVID-19 vaccine. The study, taken as a whole, reports: Regions 160-218 and 743-854 dominated among vaccine-associated CD4 TCRs spanning spike. No day 14 peak samples; only post-peak repertoires were characterized. Donors were mostly white British, more females; clonal diversity possibly underestimated.

Per the germline V gene, CDR1 is LGHDT and CDR2 is YNNKEL (reference sequence). This CDR3 comprises 17 residues. V gave up 4 bases and J gave up 3 bases; unmatched junction bases: 7. On this clone: Antigen unknown.

Using immunoSEQ multiplex PCR, the repertoire was profiled, and TCRdb retains in-frame clones only, with some absent. The sample has under 200,000 clones, 87% seen once. This receptor was obtained from an adult who received the AZD1222 COVID-19 vaccine. The material was peripheral blood, obtained 28 days after the second AZD1222 dose. The gene calls are TRBV3-1 (or the pseudogene TRBV3-2) and TRBJ2-2, with 11 bases lining up with TRBD2. CDR3 sequence reads: CASSPSGTSGYTGELFF. DNA for the CDR3: TGTGCCAGCAGCCCTTCCGGGACTAGCGGATACACCGGGGAGCTGTTTTTT.